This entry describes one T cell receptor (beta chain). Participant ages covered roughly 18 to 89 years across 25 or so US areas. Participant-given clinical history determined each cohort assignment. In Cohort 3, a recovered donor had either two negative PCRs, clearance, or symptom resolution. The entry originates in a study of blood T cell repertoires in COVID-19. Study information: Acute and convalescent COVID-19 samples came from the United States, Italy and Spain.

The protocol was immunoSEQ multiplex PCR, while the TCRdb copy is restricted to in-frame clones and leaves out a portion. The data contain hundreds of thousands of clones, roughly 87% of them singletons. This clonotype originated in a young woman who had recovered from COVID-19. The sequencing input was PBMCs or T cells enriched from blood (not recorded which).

The CDR3 protein is CASSVGTYGQAFF. CDR3 DNA sequence: TGTGCCAGCAGCGTCGGGACATACGGCCAAGCTTTCTTT. The chain combines TRBV5-6 with TRBJ1-1; TRBD1 is a possible D gene (6 bases). The CDR3 extends over 13 amino acids. Per germline, CDR1 SGHDT and CDR2 YYEEEE. The V gene lost 4 bases and the J gene lost 9 bases, with 16 bases spanning the gap.